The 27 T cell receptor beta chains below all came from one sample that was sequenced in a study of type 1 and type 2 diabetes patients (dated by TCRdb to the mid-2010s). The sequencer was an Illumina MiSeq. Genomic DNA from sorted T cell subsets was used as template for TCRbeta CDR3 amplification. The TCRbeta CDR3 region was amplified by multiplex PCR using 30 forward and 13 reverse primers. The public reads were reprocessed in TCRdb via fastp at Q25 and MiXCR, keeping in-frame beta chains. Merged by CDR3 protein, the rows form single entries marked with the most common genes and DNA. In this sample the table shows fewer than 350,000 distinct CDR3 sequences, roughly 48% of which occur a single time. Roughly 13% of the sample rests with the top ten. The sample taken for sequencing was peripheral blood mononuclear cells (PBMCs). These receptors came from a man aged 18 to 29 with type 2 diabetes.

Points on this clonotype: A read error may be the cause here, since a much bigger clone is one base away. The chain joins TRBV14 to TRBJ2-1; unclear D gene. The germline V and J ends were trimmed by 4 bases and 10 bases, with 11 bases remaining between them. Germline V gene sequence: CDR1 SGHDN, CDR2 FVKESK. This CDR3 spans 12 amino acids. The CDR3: CASSLTLYEQFF. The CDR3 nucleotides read TGTGCCAGCAGCCTGACCCTTTACGAGCAGTTCTTC.

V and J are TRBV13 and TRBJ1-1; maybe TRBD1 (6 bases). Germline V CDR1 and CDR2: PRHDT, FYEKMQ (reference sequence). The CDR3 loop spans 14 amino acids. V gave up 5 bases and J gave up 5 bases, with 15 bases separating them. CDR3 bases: TGTGCCAGCAGCACAAATACAGGGAAGACTGAAGCTTTCTTT. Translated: CASSTNTGKTEAFF.

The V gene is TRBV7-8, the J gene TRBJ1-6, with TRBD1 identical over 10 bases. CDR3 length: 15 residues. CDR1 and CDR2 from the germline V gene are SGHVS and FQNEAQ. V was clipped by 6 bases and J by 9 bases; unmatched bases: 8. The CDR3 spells CASSYLRDRGSPLHF. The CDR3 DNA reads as TGTGCCAGCAGTTACCTCCGGGACAGGGGTTCACCCCTCCACTTT. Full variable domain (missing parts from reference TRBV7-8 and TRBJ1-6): GAGVSQSPRYKVAKRGQDVALRCDPISGHVSLFWYQQALGQGPEFLTYFQNEAQLDKSGLPSDRFFAERPEGSVSTLKIQRTQQEDSAVYLCASSYLRDRGSPLHFGNGTRLTVT.

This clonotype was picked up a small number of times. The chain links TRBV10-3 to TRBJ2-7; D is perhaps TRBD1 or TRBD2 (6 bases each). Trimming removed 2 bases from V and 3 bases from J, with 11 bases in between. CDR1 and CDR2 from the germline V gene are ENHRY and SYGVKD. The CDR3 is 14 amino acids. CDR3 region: CAISERGTIYEQYF. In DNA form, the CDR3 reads TGTGCCATCAGTGAGCGCGGGACAATCTACGAGCAGTACTTC.

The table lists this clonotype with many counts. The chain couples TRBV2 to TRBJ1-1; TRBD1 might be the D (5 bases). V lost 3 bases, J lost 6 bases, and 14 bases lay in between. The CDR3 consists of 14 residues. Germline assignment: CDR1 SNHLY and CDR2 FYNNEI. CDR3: CASSETFRAPEAFF. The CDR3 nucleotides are TGTGCCAGCAGTGAGACTTTCAGGGCCCCTGAAGCTTTCTTT.

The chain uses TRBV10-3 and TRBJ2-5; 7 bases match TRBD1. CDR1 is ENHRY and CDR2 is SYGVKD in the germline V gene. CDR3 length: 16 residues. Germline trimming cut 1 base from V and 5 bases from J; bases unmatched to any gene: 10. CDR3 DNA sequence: TGTGCCATCAGTGAGTTCGTACAGGGGCAAGGGGAGACCCAGTACTTC. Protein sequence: CAISEFVQGQGETQYF.

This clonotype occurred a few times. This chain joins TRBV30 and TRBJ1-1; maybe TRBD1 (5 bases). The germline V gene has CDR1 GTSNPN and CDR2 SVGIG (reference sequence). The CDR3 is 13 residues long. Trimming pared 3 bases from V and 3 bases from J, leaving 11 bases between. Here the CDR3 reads CAWSVRGDTEAFF. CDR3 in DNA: TGTGCCTGGAGCGTACGGGGGGACACTGAAGCTTTCTTT.

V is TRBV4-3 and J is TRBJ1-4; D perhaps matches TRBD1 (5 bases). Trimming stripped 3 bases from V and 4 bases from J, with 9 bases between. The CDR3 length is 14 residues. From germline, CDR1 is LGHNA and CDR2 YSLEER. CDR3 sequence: CASSQGLNNEKLFF. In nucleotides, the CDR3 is TGCGCCAGCAGCCAGGGACTGAATAATGAAAAACTGTTTTTT.

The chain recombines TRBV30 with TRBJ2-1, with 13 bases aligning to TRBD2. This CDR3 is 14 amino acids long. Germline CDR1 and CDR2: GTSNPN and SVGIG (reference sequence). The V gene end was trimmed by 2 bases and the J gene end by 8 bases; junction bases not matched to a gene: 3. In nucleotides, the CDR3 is TGTGCCTGGAGTATAGGACTAGCGGGAGATGAGCAGTTCTTC. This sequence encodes CAWSIGLAGDEQFF. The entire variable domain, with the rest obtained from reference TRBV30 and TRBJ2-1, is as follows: SQTIHQWPATLVQPVGSPLSLECTVEGTSNPNLYWYRQAAGRGLQLLFYSVGIGQISSEVPQNLSASRPQDRQFILSSKKLLLSDSGFYLCAWSIGLAGDEQFFGPGTRLTVL.

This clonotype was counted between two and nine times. The CDR3 DNA follows: TGCAGTGCTAGAGGGACTAGCGTCTCCTACGAGCAGTACTTC. Protein product: CSARGTSVSYEQYF. The chain couples TRBV20-1 to TRBJ2-5, with 9 nucleotides matching TRBD2. Near its end, the DNA agrees better with TRBJ2-7, so the J call may be wrong. Germline V gene data show CDR1 as DFQATT and CDR2 as SNEGSKA (reference sequence). CDR3 length: 14 residues.

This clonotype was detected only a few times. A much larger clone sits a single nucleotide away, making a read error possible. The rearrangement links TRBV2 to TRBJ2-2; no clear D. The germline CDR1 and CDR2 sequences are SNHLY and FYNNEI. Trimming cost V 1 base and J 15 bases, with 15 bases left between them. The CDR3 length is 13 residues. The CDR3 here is CASSEEARMGLFF. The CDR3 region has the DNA TGTGCCAGCAGTGAAGAGGCGCGGATGGGGTTGTTTTTT.

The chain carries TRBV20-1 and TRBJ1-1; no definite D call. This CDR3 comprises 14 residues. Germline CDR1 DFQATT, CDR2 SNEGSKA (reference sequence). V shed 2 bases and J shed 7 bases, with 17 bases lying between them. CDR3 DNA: TGCAGTGCTAGAATGGGCAGCGGCGCGATTGAAGCTTTCTTT. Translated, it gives CSARMGSGAIEAFF.

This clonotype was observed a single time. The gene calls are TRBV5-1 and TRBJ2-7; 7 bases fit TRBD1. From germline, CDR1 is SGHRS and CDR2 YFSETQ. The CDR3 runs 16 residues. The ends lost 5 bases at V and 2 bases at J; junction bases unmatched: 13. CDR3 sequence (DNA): TGCGCCAGCAGTGACCCCAACGACAGGGCCCCCTACGAGCAGTACTTC. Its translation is CASSDPNDRAPYEQYF. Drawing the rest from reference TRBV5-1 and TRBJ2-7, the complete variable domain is KAGVTQTPRYLIKTRGQQVTLSCSPISGHRSVSWYQQTPGQGLQFLFEYFSETQRNKGNFPGRFSGRQFSNSRSEMNVSTLELGDSALYLCASSDPNDRAPYEQYFGPGTRLTVT.

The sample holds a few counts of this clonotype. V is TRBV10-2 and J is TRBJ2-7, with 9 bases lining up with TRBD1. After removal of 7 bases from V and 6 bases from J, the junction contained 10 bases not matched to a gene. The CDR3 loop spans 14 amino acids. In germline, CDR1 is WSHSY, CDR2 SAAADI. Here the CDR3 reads CASKPGQGSAEQYF. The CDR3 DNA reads TGCGCCAGCAAACCGGGACAGGGATCGGCCGAGCAGTACTTC.

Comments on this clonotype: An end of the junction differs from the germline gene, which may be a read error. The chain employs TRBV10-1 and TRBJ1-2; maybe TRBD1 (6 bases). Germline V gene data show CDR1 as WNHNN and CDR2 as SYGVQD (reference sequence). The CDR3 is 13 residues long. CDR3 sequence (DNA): TGTGCCAGCAGCCGAACAGGGACCTATGGCTACACCTTC. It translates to CASSRTGTYGYTF.

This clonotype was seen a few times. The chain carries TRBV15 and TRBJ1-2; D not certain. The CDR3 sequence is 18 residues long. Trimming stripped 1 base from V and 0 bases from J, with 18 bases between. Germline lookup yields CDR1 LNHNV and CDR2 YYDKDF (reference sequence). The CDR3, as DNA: TGTGCCACCAGCAGAGGGATGGGAATCCCTTCAGCTAACTATGGCTACACCTTC. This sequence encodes CATSRGMGIPSANYGYTF.

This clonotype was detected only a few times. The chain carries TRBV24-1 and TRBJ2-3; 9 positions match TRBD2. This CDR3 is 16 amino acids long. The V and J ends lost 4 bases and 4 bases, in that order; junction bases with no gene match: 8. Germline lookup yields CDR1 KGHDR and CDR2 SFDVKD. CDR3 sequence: CATSDRLAGEADTQYF. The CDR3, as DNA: TGTGCCACCAGTGACAGATTAGCGGGAGAGGCAGATACGCAGTATTTT.

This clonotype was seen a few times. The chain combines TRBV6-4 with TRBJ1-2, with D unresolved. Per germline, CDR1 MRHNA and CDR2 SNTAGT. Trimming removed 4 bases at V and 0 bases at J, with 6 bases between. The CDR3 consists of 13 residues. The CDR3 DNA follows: TGTGCCAGCAGTGTGGGGACTAACTATGGCTACACCTTC. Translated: CASSVGTNYGYTF.

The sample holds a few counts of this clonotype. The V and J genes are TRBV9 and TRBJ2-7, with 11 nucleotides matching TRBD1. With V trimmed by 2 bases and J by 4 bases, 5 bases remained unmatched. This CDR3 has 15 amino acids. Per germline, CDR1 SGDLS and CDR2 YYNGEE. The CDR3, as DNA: TGTGCCAGCAGCGTGGGGGACAGGGGGACTTACGAGCAGTACTTC. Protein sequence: CASSVGDRGTYEQYF. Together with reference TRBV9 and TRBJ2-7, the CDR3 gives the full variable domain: DSGVTQTPKHLITATGQRVTLRCSPRSGDLSVYWYQQSLDQGLQFLIQYYNGEERAKGNILERFSAQQFPDLHSELNLSSLELGDSALYFCASSVGDRGTYEQYFGPGTRLTVT.

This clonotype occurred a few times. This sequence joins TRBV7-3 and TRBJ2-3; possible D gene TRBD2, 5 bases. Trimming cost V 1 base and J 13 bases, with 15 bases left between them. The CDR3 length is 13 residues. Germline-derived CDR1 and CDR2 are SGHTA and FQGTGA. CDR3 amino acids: CASSLKDESGKYF. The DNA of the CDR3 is TGTGCCAGCAGCTTAAAAGACGAGTCGGGGAAGTATTTT.

This chain's CDR3 is CATSPDNNQPQHF. In nucleotides, the CDR3 is TGTGCCACCAGCCCGGACAACAATCAGCCCCAGCATTTT. The J gene is TRBJ1-5, the V gene TRBV15, with D maybe TRBD1 (5 bases). The CDR3 covers 13 residues. The germline V and J ends were trimmed by 5 bases and 3 bases, with 8 bases remaining between them. Germline-derived CDR1 and CDR2 are LNHNV and YYDKDF (reference sequence).

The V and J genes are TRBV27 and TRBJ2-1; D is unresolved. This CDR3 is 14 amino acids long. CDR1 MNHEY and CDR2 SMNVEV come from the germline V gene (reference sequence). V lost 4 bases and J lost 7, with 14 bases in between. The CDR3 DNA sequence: TGTGCCAGCAGTTCCTGGAGAGGCGCGAATGAGCAGTTCTTC. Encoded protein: CASSSWRGANEQFF.

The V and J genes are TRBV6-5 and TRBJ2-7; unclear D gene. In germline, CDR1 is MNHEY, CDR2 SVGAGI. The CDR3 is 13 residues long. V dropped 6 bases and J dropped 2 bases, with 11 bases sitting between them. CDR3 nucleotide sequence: TGTGCCAGCAGCAAGAGAGTGACCTACGAGCAGTACTTC. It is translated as CASSKRVTYEQYF.

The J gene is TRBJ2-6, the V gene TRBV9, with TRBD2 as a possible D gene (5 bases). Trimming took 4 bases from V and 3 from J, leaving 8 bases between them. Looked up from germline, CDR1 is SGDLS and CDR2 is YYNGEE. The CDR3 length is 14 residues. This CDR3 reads CASSREYGANVLTF. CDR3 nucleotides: TGTGCCAGCAGCAGGGAGTATGGGGCCAACGTCCTGACTTTC. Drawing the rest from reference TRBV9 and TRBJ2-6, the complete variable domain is DSGVTQTPKHLITATGQRVTLRCSPRSGDLSVYWYQQSLDQGLQFLIQYYNGEERAKGNILERFSAQQFPDLHSELNLSSLELGDSALYFCASSREYGANVLTFGAGSRLTVL.

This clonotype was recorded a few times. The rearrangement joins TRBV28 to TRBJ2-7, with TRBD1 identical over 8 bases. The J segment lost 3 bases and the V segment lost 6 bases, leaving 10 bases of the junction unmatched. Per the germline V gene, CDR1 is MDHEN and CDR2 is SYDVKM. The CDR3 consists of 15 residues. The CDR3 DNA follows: TGTGCCAGCAGCTCTGACAGGGGTCGCAACTACGAGCAGTACTTC. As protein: CASSSDRGRNYEQYF.

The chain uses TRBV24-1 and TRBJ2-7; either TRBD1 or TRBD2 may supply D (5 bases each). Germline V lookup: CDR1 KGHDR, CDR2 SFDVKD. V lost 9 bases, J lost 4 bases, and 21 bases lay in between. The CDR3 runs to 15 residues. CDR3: CATGTNRGPIYEQYF. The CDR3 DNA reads TGTGCCACCGGGACGAACCGAGGGCCTATATACGAGCAGTACTTC.

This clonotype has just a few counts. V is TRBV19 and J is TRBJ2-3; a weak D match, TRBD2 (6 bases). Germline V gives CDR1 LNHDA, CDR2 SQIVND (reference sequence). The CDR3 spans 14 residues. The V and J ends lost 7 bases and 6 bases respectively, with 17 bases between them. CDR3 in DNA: TGTGCCAGTAAGATGCGACGGGGACTCGATACGCAGTATTTT. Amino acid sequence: CASKMRRGLDTQYF.